The source of this T cell receptor (beta chain) is a study of spatial heterogeneity in lung cancer. Study at large: Detection of beta-chain sequences consistently exceeded that of alpha-chain sequences.

Regarding time point: sample taken at primary tumor resection. Researchers sequenced whole RNA taken from tumor, nontumor lung or frozen PBMC without sorting. Looked up from germline, CDR1 is SGHDN and CDR2 is FVKESK. V lost 3 bases, J lost 3 bases, and 12 bases lay in between. The length of the CDR3 is 14 residues. This clonotype came up many times. A unique molecular identifier was carried by every single TCR cDNA molecule. TCRdb processed the 5' RACE reads anew with MiXCR; each CDR3 protein has one entry. The repertoire holds 10,000 to 15,000 distinct CDR3 sequences, with 3% to 4.5% as singletons. This material consisted of PBMCs, taken at surgery. The rearrangement joins TRBV14 to TRBJ2-7; D unclear. The TCR was taken from a male donor with early-stage non-small cell lung cancer. The CDR3 nucleotides read TGTGCCAGCAGCCACCGGGTACGAGGCTACGAGCAGTACTTC. As protein: CASSHRVRGYEQYF.